This TCR beta chain was recorded in a study of post-analysis software for immune sequencing data. Study observations and caveats: Patients showed TRBV5-6, TRBV5-1 and TRBV20-1 among 4 or 5 TRBV segments more frequent than in controls.

This clonotype was counted only a few times. The antigen remains undetermined. Carried by the TCR beta cDNA libraries were unique molecular identifiers. TCRdb reprocessed the PCR reads via MiXCR and lists one record per CDR3 protein. This table has about 200,000 distinct CDR3 sequences, 25% to 35% appearing once. Germline V gene data show CDR1 as MNHNS and CDR2 as SASEGT. The CDR3 length is 16 residues. V lost 6 bases and J 4 bases, leaving 19 bases between the germline ends. The receptor's source is a girl younger than 18 with multiple sclerosis. V and J are TRBV6-1 and TRBJ1-5; the D is unclear. Sequencing was done on a sample of blood. Here the CDR3 DNA reads TGTGCCAGCAGCCCTCCCCTCCTAGACACAAATCAGCCCCAGCATTTT. This translates into CASSPPLLDTNQPQHF.